This T cell receptor beta chain derives from a study of T-cell reconstitution after alpha-beta-depleted transplantation in children (dated by TCRdb to 2016 to 2017). In terms of the full investigation: Using TCR repertoire profiling, the study quantitatively followed how T-cell immune reconstitution unfolded in children after TCRalphabeta/CD19-depleted allogeneic hematopoietic cell transplantation. The research as a whole found: Over subsequent months, a decline in hyperexpanded clone frequencies was noted, and after one year, T-cell counts and TCRbeta diversity were mostly ascribed to newly produced T cells. In some patients, high TCRbeta diversity at day 60 was attributed to recipient T cells and intrathymic progenitors that had survived conditioning. About two months after transplant, the apparently early recovery of alphabetaT-cell counts reportedly depended on just several hundred clones that had expanded rapidly and came from non-depleted graft cells.

CDR1 and CDR2 are read off the germline V gene (reference sequence) as LGHDT and YNNKEL. The CDR3 has 15 amino acids, counting the end cysteine and phenylalanine. Only CDR3 DNA is held: 45 bases, read in frame from base 1. Deletion took 0 bases off V and 5 bases off J, with a span of 14 bases between the germline ends. The library was generated by PCR. TCRdb shows the sequencer as Illumina HiSeq 2500. Molecular barcoding was employed in the preparation of TCR libraries, with unique molecular identifiers being used to normalize TCRbeta repertoire quantification. In-frame beta chains were kept once TCRdb had trimmed the public reads at Q25 with fastp and called clones with MiXCR. Rows with a matching CDR3 protein are joined into one entry that keeps the most common DNA and genes. The table for this sample lists 500,000 to 650,000 distinct CDR3 sequences; roughly 13% of them were counted only once. The ten largest clones capture 2.2% of the sample.

This clonotype was detected only a few times. The clone's antigen remains unknown. It has no much larger one-base neighbor in the sample; base qualities were not kept. The treatment or condition label of this sample denotes: allogeneic hematopoietic cell transplantation with graft depleted of TCRalphabeta T cells and CD19 B cells. TCRalphabeta/CD19-depleted allogeneic hematopoietic cell grafts were given to the transplant recipients, all of whom were children. The source of this sequence is a male patient younger than 18 who had a stem cell transplant for acute myeloid leukemia, so the T cells may come from the graft donor. The V and J segments used are TRBV3-1 and TRBJ2-7, with the D gene not clear enough to name. The material sequenced was PBMCs, mostly from graft donor cells, taken 360 days after TCRalphabeta/CD19-depleted stem cell transplant. The CDR3 protein is CASSQERSWMNEQYF. DNA sequence: TGTGCCAGCAGCCAAGAGCGGAGTTGGATGAACGAGCAGTACTTC.